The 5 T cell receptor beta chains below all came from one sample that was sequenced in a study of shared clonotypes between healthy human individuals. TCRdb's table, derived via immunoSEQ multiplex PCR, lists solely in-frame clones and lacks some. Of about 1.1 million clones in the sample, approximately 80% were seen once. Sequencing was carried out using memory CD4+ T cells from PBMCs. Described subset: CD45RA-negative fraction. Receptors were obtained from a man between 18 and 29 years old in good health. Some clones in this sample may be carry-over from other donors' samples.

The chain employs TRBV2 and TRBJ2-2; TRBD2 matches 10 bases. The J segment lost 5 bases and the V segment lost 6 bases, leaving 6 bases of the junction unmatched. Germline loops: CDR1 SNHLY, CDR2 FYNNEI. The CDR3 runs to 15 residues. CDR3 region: CASRKAGGHTGELFF. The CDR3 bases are TGTGCCAGCAGGAAAGCGGGAGGGCATACCGGGGAGCTGTTTTTT.

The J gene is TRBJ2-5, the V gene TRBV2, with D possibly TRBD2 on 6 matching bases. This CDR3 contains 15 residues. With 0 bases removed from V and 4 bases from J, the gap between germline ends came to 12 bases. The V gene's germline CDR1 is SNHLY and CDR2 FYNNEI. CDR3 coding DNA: TGTGCCAGCAGTGAAGCTGGGGGGAGTGTAGAGACCCAGTACTTC. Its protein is CASSEAGGSVETQYF.

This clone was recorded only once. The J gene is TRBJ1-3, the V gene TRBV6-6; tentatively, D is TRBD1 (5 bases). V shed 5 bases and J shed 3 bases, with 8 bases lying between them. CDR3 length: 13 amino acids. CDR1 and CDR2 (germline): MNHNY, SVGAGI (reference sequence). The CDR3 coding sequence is TGTGCCAGCAGTATGGGGCGTGGAAACACCATATATTTT. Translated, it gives CASSMGRGNTIYF.

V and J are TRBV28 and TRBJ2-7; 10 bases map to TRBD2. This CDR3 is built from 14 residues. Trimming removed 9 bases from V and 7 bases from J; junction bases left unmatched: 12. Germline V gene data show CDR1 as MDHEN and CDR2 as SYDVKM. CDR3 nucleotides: TGTGCCAGTAGGGGGGCTAGCGGGAGTAGAGAGCAGTACTTC. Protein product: CASRGASGSREQYF.

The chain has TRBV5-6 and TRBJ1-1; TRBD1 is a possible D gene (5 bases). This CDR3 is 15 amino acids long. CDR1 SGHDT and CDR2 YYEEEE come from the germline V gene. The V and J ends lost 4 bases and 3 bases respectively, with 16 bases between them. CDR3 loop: CASSRDGGVDTEAFF. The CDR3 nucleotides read TGTGCCAGCAGCAGAGACGGGGGAGTGGACACTGAAGCTTTCTTT.